This T cell receptor beta chain was observed in a study of CD8+ T cells in alopecia areata. Following RNA extraction, reverse transcription yielded cDNA that acted as the sequencing template. Using immunoSEQ multiplex PCR, the repertoire was profiled, and TCRdb retains in-frame clones only, with some absent. In the table there are tens of thousands of clones, about 45% of which are singletons. The germline gives CDR1 GTSNPN, CDR2 SVGIG (reference sequence). The CDR3 length is 14 residues. The V end lost 0 bases, the J end lost 4 bases, and 12 bases lay between the germline ends. Indicated treatment: oral pan-JAK inhibitor, 5-10 mg twice daily.

The specimen comprised CD8+ T cells sorted from blood, sampled around week 36, from a patient treated with tofacitinib. The TCR sequence derives from a human donor with alopecia areata. The rearrangement links TRBV30 to TRBJ2-5, with D possibly being TRBD2 (5 bases). This CDR3 reads CAWSVPGRGETQYF. The CDR3, as DNA: TGTGCCTGGAGTGTACCCGGTCGGGGAGAGACCCAGTACTTC. Variable domain in full (rest from reference TRBV30 and TRBJ2-5): SQTIHQWPATLVQPVGSPLSLECTVEGTSNPNLYWYRQAAGRGLQLLFYSVGIGQISSEVPQNLSASRPQDRQFILSSKKLLLSDSGFYLCAWSVPGRGETQYFGPGTRLLVL.